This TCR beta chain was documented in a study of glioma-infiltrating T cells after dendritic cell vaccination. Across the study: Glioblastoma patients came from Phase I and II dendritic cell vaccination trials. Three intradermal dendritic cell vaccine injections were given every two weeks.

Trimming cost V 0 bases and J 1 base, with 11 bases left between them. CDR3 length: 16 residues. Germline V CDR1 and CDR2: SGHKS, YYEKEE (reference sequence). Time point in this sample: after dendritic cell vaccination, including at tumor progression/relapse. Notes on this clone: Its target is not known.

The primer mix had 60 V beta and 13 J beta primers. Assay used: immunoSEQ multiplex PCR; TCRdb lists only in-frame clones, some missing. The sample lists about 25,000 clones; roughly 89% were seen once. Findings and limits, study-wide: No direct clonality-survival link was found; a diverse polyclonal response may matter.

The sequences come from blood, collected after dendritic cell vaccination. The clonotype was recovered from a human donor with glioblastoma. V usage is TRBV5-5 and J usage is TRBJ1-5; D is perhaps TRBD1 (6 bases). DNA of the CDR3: TGTGCCAGCAGCTTGGGGGACGGGACAAGCAATCAGCCCCAGCATTTT. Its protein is CASSLGDGTSNQPQHF.